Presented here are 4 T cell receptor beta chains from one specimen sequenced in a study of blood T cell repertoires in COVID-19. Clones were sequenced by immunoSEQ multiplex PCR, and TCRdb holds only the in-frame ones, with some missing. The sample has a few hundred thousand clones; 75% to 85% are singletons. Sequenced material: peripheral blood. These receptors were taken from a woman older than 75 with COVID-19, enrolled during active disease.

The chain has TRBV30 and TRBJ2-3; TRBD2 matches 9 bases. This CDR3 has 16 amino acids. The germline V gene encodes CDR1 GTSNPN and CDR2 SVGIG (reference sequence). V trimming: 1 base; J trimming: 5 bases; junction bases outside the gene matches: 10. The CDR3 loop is CAWSALAGTIGDTQYF. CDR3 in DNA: TGTGCCTGGAGTGCCCTAGCGGGGACCATAGGAGATACGCAGTATTTT.

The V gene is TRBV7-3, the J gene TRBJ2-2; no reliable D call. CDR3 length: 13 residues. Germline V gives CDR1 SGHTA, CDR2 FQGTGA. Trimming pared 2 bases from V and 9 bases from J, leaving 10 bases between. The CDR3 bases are TGTGCCAGCAGCTTAGCTTTGGGCCGGGAGCTGTTTTTT. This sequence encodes CASSLALGRELFF. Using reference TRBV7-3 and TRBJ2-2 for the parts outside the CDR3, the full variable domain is GAGVSQTPSNKVTEKGKYVELRCDPISGHTALYWYRQSLGQGPEFLIYFQGTGAADDSGLPNDRFFAVRPEGSVSTLKIQRTERGDSAVYLCASSLALGRELFFGEGSRLTVL.

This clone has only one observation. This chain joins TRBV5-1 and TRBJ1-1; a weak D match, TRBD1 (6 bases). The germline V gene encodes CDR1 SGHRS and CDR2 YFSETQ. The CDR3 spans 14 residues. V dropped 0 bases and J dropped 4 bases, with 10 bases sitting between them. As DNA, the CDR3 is TGCGCCAGCAGCTTGGTCACAGGGTCCACTGAAGCTTTCTTT. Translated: CASSLVTGSTEAFF.

The CDR3 nucleotides are TGCGCCAGCAGCCAAGATCTCGGTGGAGGGGGCGTAAGCAATCAGCCCCAGCATTTT. Amino acids: CASSQDLGGGGVSNQPQHF. This chain uses TRBV4-3 with TRBJ1-5; TRBD1 aligns across 7 bases. Germline CDR1 and CDR2: LGHNA and YSLEER. The CDR3 sequence is 19 residues long. J gave up 1 base and V 0 bases, and 12 bases lay outside the gene matches.